This is a list of T cell receptor beta chains from one sample in a study of blood T cell repertoires in COVID-19. The table came from immunoSEQ multiplex PCR; TCRdb's copy has only in-frame clones and leaves some out. The table has approximately 210,000 clones, 75% to 90% seen once. The sample comprised peripheral blood. The receptors stem from a human donor in a cohort sampled during active COVID-19. The CDR3 runs from the conserved cysteine through the conserved F or W. D genes are given only for firm matches. The size of a clone is reported for some rows only, either as once, few or many, or as a class for expanded clones.

TRBJ1-5	.	.	TRBV5-1	CASSLGNRVGQPQHF	TGCGCCAGCAGCTTGGGGAATCGGGTCGGTCAGCCCCAGCATTTT
TRBJ2-6	.	.	TRBV3-1/TRBV3-2	CASSHLAGANVLTF	TGTGCCAGCAGCCACCTTGCTGGGGCCAACGTCCTGACTTTC
TRBJ1-2	.	.	TRBV28	CASRLREGYGYTF	TGTGCCAGCAGACTCAGGGAGGGCTATGGCTACACCTTC
TRBJ1-3	TRBD1	.	TRBV6-6	CASSQDRASGNTIYF	TGTGCCAGCAGTCAAGACAGGGCATCTGGAAACACCATATATTTT
TRBJ2-6	.	.	TRBV9	CASSVNSGANVLTF	TGTGCCAGCAGCGTCAACTCTGGGGCCAACGTCCTGACTTTC
TRBJ1-2	TRBD1	.	TRBV6-5	CASSPWDRDYGYTF	TGTGCCAGCAGCCCCTGGGACAGGGACTATGGCTACACCTTC
TRBJ1-1	TRBD1	few	TRBV18	CASSDVGQGRNTEAFF	TGTGCCAGCTCAGACGTCGGACAGGGAAGGAACACTGAAGCTTTCTTT
TRBJ1-6	.	few	TRBV3-1/TRBV3-2	CASSPGRVYNSPLHF	TGTGCCAGCAGCCCCGGCAGGGTCTATAATTCACCCCTCCACTTT
TRBJ2-2	.	once	TRBV5-1	CASSVYREGYTGELFF	TGCGCCAGCAGCGTATACAGGGAGGGCTACACCGGGGAGCTGTTTTTT
TRBJ2-1	TRBD2	.	TRBV29-1	CSVVRLAGVHEQFF	TGCAGCGTTGTCAGGCTAGCGGGAGTCCATGAGCAGTTCTTC
TRBJ2-7	.	.	TRBV5-4	CASSRDTYYEQYF	TGTGCCAGCAGCAGGGACACCTACTACGAGCAGTACTTC
TRBJ2-1	.	.	TRBV27	CASGKDSPTYNEQFF	TGTGCCAGCGGGAAAGACAGTCCAACCTACAATGAGCAGTTCTTC
TRBJ1-1	.	.	TRBV12-3/TRBV12-4	CASNRGGFTEAFF	TGTGCCAGCAATCGGGGAGGGTTCACTGAAGCTTTCTTT
TRBJ1-6	.	.	TRBV7-7	CASSFIQNSYNSPLHF	TGTGCCAGCAGCTTCATACAGAATTCTTATAATTCACCCCTCCACTTT
TRBJ1-1	.	.	TRBV19	CASRGGLNTEAFF	TGTGCCAGTAGGGGGGGGCTGAACACTGAAGCTTTCTTT
TRBJ2-5	TRBD2	.	TRBV4-1	CASSQSLAGGQETQYF	TGCGCCAGCAGCCAAAGCCTAGCGGGAGGGCAAGAGACCCAGTACTTC
TRBJ1-2	TRBD1	.	TRBV5-6	CASRGDRGGYTF	TGTGCCAGCAGGGGAGACAGGGGCGGCTACACCTTC
TRBJ2-7	TRBD1	.	TRBV6-5	CASSFQPGQGPYEQYF	TGTGCCAGCAGTTTCCAACCGGGACAGGGGCCCTACGAGCAGTACTTC
TRBJ1-2	.	.	TRBV7-2	CASSRTGNYGYTF	TGTGCCAGCAGCCGGACGGGAAACTATGGCTACACCTTC
TRBJ2-7	TRBD2	.	TRBV20-1	CRAGVREQYF	TGCAGGGCGGGAGTAAGGGAGCAGTACTTC
TRBJ2-1	.	.	TRBV7-2	CASRADSSYNEQFF	TGTGCCAGCAGGGCGGACTCCTCCTACAATGAGCAGTTCTTC
TRBJ1-1	TRBD1	.	TRBV27	CASSLGTEFLWTEAFF	TGTGCCAGCAGTTTAGGGACAGAGTTTTTATGGACTGAAGCTTTCTTT
TRBJ1-2	.	.	TRBV9	CASSVGRGGYTF	TGTGCCAGCAGCGTAGGACGAGGGGGCTACACCTTC
TRBJ2-6	.	.	TRBV21-1	CASSKATGGANVLTF	TGTGCCAGCAGCAAGGCTACAGGTGGGGCCAACGTCCTGACTTTC
TRBJ1-6	.	.	TRBV6-4	CASSAGGGVSPLHF	TGTGCCAGCAGTGCCGGCGGGGGAGTCTCACCCCTCCACTTT
TRBJ2-7	.	.	TRBV28	CASSLFAPTYEQYF	TGTGCCAGCAGTTTATTCGCACCTACCTACGAGCAGTACTTC
TRBJ2-7	.	once	TRBV6-2/TRBV6-3	CASSYGIRLGDYEQYF	TGTGCCAGCAGTTACGGTATCCGACTAGGGGACTACGAGCAGTACTTC
TRBJ1-1	TRBD1	.	TRBV30	CAWSSTNLRGHVTEAFF	TGTGCCTGGAGTTCAACCAATCTCAGGGGGCACGTCACTGAAGCTTTCTTT
TRBJ1-5	.	.	TRBV4-2	CASSQELGVRNQPQHF	TGTGCCAGCAGCCAAGAACTCGGGGTACGAAATCAGCCCCAGCATTTT
TRBJ2-3	TRBD1	.	TRBV5-8	CASSYHRGSDTQYF	TGTGCCAGCAGCTATCACAGGGGAAGTGATACGCAGTATTTT
TRBJ1-2	.	.	TRBV28	CASSTSINYGYTF	TGTGCCAGCAGTACATCCATAAACTATGGCTACACCTTC
TRBJ2-7	TRBD2	.	TRBV9	CASSVGTVAGVNEQYF	TGTGCCAGCAGCGTAGGAACGGTAGCGGGAGTTAACGAGCAGTACTTC
TRBJ1-4	.	.	TRBV28	CASSFLGEKLFF	TGTGCCAGCAGTTTCCTCGGGGAAAAACTGTTTTTT
TRBJ2-2	.	.	TRBV5-1	CASNAQTVGRSNTGELFF	TGCGCCAGCAACGCGCAGACGGTAGGCAGGTCTAACACCGGGGAGCTGTTTTTT
TRBJ2-1	TRBD2	.	TRBV18	CASSSGLGNEQFF	TGTGCCAGCTCATCTGGACTAGGCAATGAGCAGTTCTTC
TRBJ2-7	TRBD2	.	TRBV20-1	CSASSGRAPYEQYF	TGCAGTGCTAGTAGCGGGAGGGCCCCCTACGAGCAGTACTTC
TRBJ2-3	.	.	TRBV30	CAWKRLTARTDTQYF	TGTGCCTGGAAACGACTTACCGCTCGCACAGATACGCAGTATTTT
TRBJ2-7	.	.	TRBV11-2	CASRSRQGGEQYF	TGTGCCAGCAGGAGCAGACAGGGAGGCGAGCAGTACTTC
TRBJ2-5	TRBD2	.	TRBV28	CASSLSGRGRMAETQYF	TGTGCCAGCAGTTTGAGCGGGAGGGGGAGGATGGCGGAGACCCAGTACTTC
TRBJ2-7	.	.	TRBV6-6	CASTPGHYYEQYF	TGTGCCAGCACCCCGGGACACTACTACGAGCAGTACTTC